This T cell receptor (beta chain) stems from a study of metastatic and nonmetastatic thyroid tumors. As handled by the study authors: Clinicopathological groups supplied CDR3 differences that were used to build a distant-metastasis classifier for papillary thyroid cancer. With MiXCR, TCRdb reprocessed the PCR reads. The V and J calls were determined by TCRdb, not by the authors. This sample has around 12,000 clones, with around 41% found just once. The V gene's germline CDR1 is SGHAT and CDR2 FQNNGV. CDR3 length: 18 amino acids. V trimming: 5 bases; J trimming: 5 bases; junction bases outside the gene matches: 11. No treatment had been given to any patient before thyroid surgery.

The source material was tumor tissue. The TCR was taken from a female donor with papillary thyroid cancer or a benign thyroid nodule (not recorded which). Some clones in this sample may be carry-over from other donors' samples. The chain has TRBV11-2 and TRBJ2-2, with 13 bases identical to TRBD2. The CDR3 DNA reads as TGTGCCAGCAGCCCTTGGGGCCCGGGACTAGCGGGGACCGGGGAGCTGTTTTTT. Protein: CASSPWGPGLAGTGELFF.